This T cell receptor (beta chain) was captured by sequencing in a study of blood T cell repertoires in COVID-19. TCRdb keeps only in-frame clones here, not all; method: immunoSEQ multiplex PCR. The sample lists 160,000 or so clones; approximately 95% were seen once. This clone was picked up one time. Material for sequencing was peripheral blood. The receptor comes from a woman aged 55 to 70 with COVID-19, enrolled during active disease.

The CDR3 spells CASSLQGAAYNSPLHF. The CDR3 nucleotides are TGTGCCAGCAGCTTGCAGGGGGCCGCCTATAATTCACCCCTCCACTTT. The chain combines TRBV7-3 with TRBJ1-6; TRBD1 agrees at 8 bases. Germline V lookup: CDR1 SGHTA, CDR2 FQGTGA. Trimming removed 3 bases from V and 2 bases from J; junction bases left unmatched: 3. CDR3 length: 16 residues.